This T cell receptor beta chain is from a study of shared clonotypes between healthy human individuals. Findings and limits, study-wide: Clonotypes shared by all four donors outscored non-shared clonotypes in generation probability. Sharing across a few donors was seen in about 5% of naive CD4 clonotypes.

Of note for this clone: Antigen unknown.

V was trimmed by 0 bases and J by 6 bases, leaving 13 bases between them. Germline values: CDR1 SGDLS, CDR2 YYNGEE. The CDR3 has 15 residues. CD8 cells classed as naive were CD45RO-negative and positively selected for CCR7, excluding terminally differentiated effector memory CD45RA+ cells. Deep-level assay runs were performed. Across several immunoSEQ plates, the genomic DNA of each subset was split evenly. The protocol was immunoSEQ multiplex PCR, while the TCRdb copy is restricted to in-frame clones and leaves out a portion. Of around 2,000,000 clones listed, around 96% were seen once; the top ten hold 1.2%.

The chain links TRBV9 to TRBJ2-1; D is perhaps TRBD2 (6 bases). This sequence was found in a man younger than 30 in good health. The source material was naive CD8+ T cells sorted from blood. The CDR3 region is CASSVVEGSGNEQFF. In DNA form, the CDR3 reads TGTGCCAGCAGCGTAGTGGAGGGATCGGGCAATGAGCAGTTCTTC.